The rows below give T cell receptor beta chains drawn from one sample of a study of monozygotic twins with cystic fibrosis. The repertoire was sequenced with immunoSEQ multiplex PCR; TCRdb's copy has only in-frame clones and lacks some. The sample yields 17,000 or so clones, about 96% seen once. Sequences were obtained from blood. The receptors stem from a girl aged 2 to 9 with cystic fibrosis. The CDR3 runs from the conserved cysteine through the conserved F or W. The D gene is left open where the match is weak. The listing skips clone size in some rows; elsewhere it reads once, few, many or a size class.

v_call	d_call	j_call	clone_size	cdr3_aa	cdr3_nt
TRBV9	NA	TRBJ1-3	NA	CASSVDGLSGNTIYF	TGTGCCAGCAGCGTGGACGGTCTCTCTGGAAACACCATATATTTT
TRBV7-2	NA	TRBJ2-7	NA	CASSHSQGGGRYEQYF	TGTGCCAGCAGCCACTCCCAGGGAGGGGGCCGCTACGAGCAGTACTTC
TRBV5-4	TRBD1	TRBJ1-6	NA	CASSLGGDRESPLHF	TGTGCCAGCAGCTTGGGGGGGGACAGGGAATCACCCCTCCACTTT
TRBV11-3	NA	TRBJ2-1	NA	CASRTEVYNEQFF	TGTGCCAGCAGAACAGAAGTATACAATGAGCAGTTCTTC
TRBV11-2	TRBD1	TRBJ2-5	NA	CASSLWQGQTYQETQYF	TGTGCCAGCAGCTTATGGCAGGGACAGACATACCAAGAGACCCAGTACTTC
TRBV15	NA	TRBJ2-2	once	CATSPRDWGTGELFF	TGTGCCACCAGCCCCCGGGACTGGGGGACCGGGGAGCTGTTTTTT
TRBV19	TRBD1	TRBJ1-2	NA	CASSFRTGGAPDYGYTF	TGTGCCAGTAGTTTTCGGACAGGGGGCGCCCCGGACTATGGCTACACCTTC
TRBV20-1	NA	TRBJ2-7	NA	CSARDFAEQYF	TGCAGTGCTAGAGATTTCGCGGAGCAGTACTTC
TRBV7-2	NA	TRBJ2-5	NA	CASSLLVRETQYF	TGTGCCAGCAGCTTACTAGTCCGTGAGACCCAGTACTTC
TRBV7-9	TRBD2	TRBJ2-3	once	CASSLGVRASGADTQYF	TGTGCCAGCAGCTTAGGCGTTAGGGCTAGCGGGGCAGATACGCAGTATTTT
TRBV27	NA	TRBJ2-2	NA	CASSLGRKNTGELFF	TGTGCCAGCAGTTTGGGACGGAAGAACACCGGGGAGCTGTTTTTT
TRBV7-7	NA	TRBJ2-5	NA	CASSLEVETQYF	TGTGCCAGCAGCTTGGAGGTAGAGACCCAGTACTTC
TRBV6-6	NA	TRBJ1-2	NA	CASRDNYGYTF	TGTGCCAGCAGGGACAACTATGGCTACACCTTC
TRBV15	TRBD2	TRBJ2-5	NA	CATSRDLAGGQETQYF	TGTGCCACCAGCAGAGATCTAGCGGGGGGCCAAGAGACCCAGTACTTC
TRBV6-5	NA	TRBJ2-1	once	CASSTRHSSYNEQFF	TGTGCCAGCAGTACCCGACACAGCTCCTACAATGAGCAGTTCTTC
TRBV7-2	NA	TRBJ1-1	NA	CASSLQRSEAFF	TGTGCCAGCAGCTTACAGCGCAGCGAAGCTTTCTTT
TRBV19	TRBD2	TRBJ2-1	NA	CASSIEGTSGGPYNEQFF	TGTGCCAGTAGTATAGAGGGGACTAGCGGGGGACCCTACAATGAGCAGTTCTTC
TRBV7-9	NA	TRBJ1-1	once	CASSLDGRTRDEAFF	TGTGCCAGCAGCTTGGATGGACGGACGCGAGATGAAGCTTTCTTT
TRBV6-5	NA	TRBJ1-1	once	CASRNTGRHTEAFF	TGTGCCAGCAGAAACACAGGACGGCACACTGAAGCTTTCTTT
TRBV11-2	NA	TRBJ2-7	NA	CASSLAGVYEQYF	TGTGCCAGCAGCTTAGCAGGGGTATACGAGCAGTACTTC
TRBV5-6	TRBD2	TRBJ2-7	NA	CASSLAAGGASNEQYF	TGTGCCAGCAGCTTGGCTGCGGGGGGCGCCTCAAACGAGCAGTACTTC
TRBV14	TRBD2	TRBJ2-1	NA	CASSQQTSGGLNEQFF	TGTGCCAGCAGCCAACAGACTAGCGGGGGGCTCAATGAGCAGTTCTTC
TRBV6-4	NA	TRBJ1-4	NA	CASSGDGNEKLFF	TGTGCCAGCAGTGGGGACGGAAATGAAAAACTGTTTTTT